This entry features one T cell receptor beta chain sequence. Healthy donors matched for age and sex were used as controls. This record belongs to a study of CD8 T cells in Susac syndrome. This CDR3 has 15 amino acids. The germline V gene has CDR1 SGHTA and CDR2 FQGTGA. Trimming pared 3 bases from V and 2 bases from J, leaving 11 bases between. Reverse transcription of about 0.5 to 1 ug RNA was carried out with random hexamers. TCRdb reanalysed the immunoSEQ multiplex PCR reads using MiXCR and keeps one entry per CDR3 protein. The repertoire holds under 200,000 distinct CDR3 sequences, 95% seen once, with approximately 0.094% in the top ten.

The sequencing sample was made of CD4+ T cells from PBMCs. This sequence joins TRBV7-3 and TRBJ2-1; tentatively, D is TRBD1 or TRBD2 (6 bases each). The TCR originated in a human donor in good health. The CDR3 coding sequence is TGTGCCAGCAGCTTGGGGGGACATCCCTACAATGAGCAGTTCTTC. It yields the protein CASSLGGHPYNEQFF.